A single sample gave rise to the 28 T cell receptor beta chains below, sequenced in a study of blood T cell repertoires in COVID-19. Profiled with immunoSEQ multiplex PCR; TCRdb holds only in-frame clones, not every one. Found here are about 100,000 clones, 90% to 95% of them singletons; the top ten hold more than 0.9%. Input material: peripheral blood. Receptors were obtained from a woman younger than 45 with acute or convalescent COVID-19.

The chain joins TRBV27 to TRBJ2-5; 7 bases agree with TRBD1. The CDR3 has 16 amino acids. Germline loops: CDR1 MNHEY, CDR2 SMNVEV (reference sequence). V was pared by 5 bases and J by 1 base, with 10 bases of the junction left unmatched. CDR3 sequence reads: CASSPRDSWIQETQYF. CDR3 DNA: TGTGCCAGCAGTCCGAGGGACAGCTGGATCCAAGAGACCCAGTACTTC.

The chain employs TRBV25-1 and TRBJ1-1; a weak D match, TRBD1 (6 bases). The V end was cut by 7 bases, the J end by 0 bases, with 12 bases between. Germline lookup yields CDR1 MGHDK and CDR2 SYGVNS. The CDR3 has 14 amino acids. The CDR3 sequence is CASTLQGMNTEAFF. The CDR3 region has the DNA TGTGCCAGCACCCTACAGGGTATGAACACTGAAGCTTTCTTT.

The gene calls are TRBV10-3 and TRBJ2-7; 7 bases are a match to TRBD1. The ends lost 2 bases at V and 5 bases at J; junction bases unmatched: 9. This CDR3 has 15 amino acids. CDR1 and CDR2 (germline): ENHRY, SYGVKD. CDR3 region: CAISESRRGTHEQYF. The CDR3 region has the DNA TGTGCCATCAGTGAGAGCCGCAGGGGGACCCACGAGCAGTACTTC.

The table lists this clone with a few counts. Other DNA sequences within the sample encode an identical CDR3. This chain uses TRBV28 with TRBJ1-2; D is ambiguous. The V end was cut by 3 bases, the J end by 6 bases, with 5 bases between. The CDR3 length is 11 residues. Germline V CDR1 and CDR2: MDHEN, SYDVKM. CDR3 DNA sequence: TGTGCCAGCAGTTTTCTTGATGGCTACACCTTC. As protein: CASSFLDGYTF.

The CDR3: CASSVGGLGRLAPNEQFF. DNA for the CDR3: TGTGCCAGCAGCGTAGGTGGTTTGGGAAGACTAGCGCCTAATGAGCAGTTCTTC. The chain couples TRBV9 to TRBJ2-1; 8 bases line up with TRBD2. The CDR3 runs 18 residues. V was pared by 0 bases and J by 7 bases, with 15 bases of the junction left unmatched. From germline, CDR1 is SGDLS and CDR2 YYNGEE.

The CDR3 DNA reads TGTGCCAGCAGTCTAGGGAGCTCTGGAAACACCATATATTTT. Its translation: CASSLGSSGNTIYF. The chain joins TRBV6-5 to TRBJ1-3; D remains unclear. V lost 5 bases and J lost 0, with 8 bases in between. CDR1 is MNHEY, CDR2 SVGAGI, per germline. This CDR3 is 14 amino acids long.

The V gene is TRBV7-9, the J gene TRBJ2-5; 9 bases match TRBD1. The CDR3 is 16 amino acids. The ends lost 5 bases at V and 2 bases at J; junction bases unmatched: 9. Germline-derived CDR1 and CDR2 are SEHNR and FQNEAQ (reference sequence). The CDR3: CASSKRTGDLQETQYF. The CDR3 DNA reads as TGTGCCAGCAGCAAGAGGACAGGGGATCTACAAGAGACCCAGTACTTC.

This chain uses TRBV6-5 with TRBJ1-2; D is unresolved. Trimming shortened V by 0 bases and J by 4 bases, and 12 bases separated the two germline ends. The germline V gene encodes CDR1 MNHEY and CDR2 SVGAGI. The length of the CDR3 is 15 residues. The CDR3 loop is CASSYSKPGIYGYTF. The CDR3 nucleotides read TGTGCCAGCAGTTACTCGAAACCTGGCATCTATGGCTACACCTTC.

This rearrangement joins TRBV18 to TRBJ1-1, with TRBD1 identical over 7 bases. Germline CDR1 is KGHSH and CDR2 is LQKENI. The CDR3 has 16 residues. The V segment lost 1 base and the J segment 1 base; nucleotides outside the gene matches: 6. Here the CDR3 DNA reads TGTGCCAGCTCACCACGAGGGGGCTTGGCGAACACTGAAGCTTTCTTT. This encodes CASSPRGGLANTEAFF.

This chain uses TRBV2 with TRBJ1-4, with D perhaps matching TRBD1 (5 bases). Germline CDR1 and CDR2: SNHLY and FYNNEI. The CDR3 spans 14 residues. Trimming removed 8 bases at V and 4 bases at J, with 14 bases between. CDR3 loop: CASRLGEDNEKLFF. CDR3 DNA sequence: TGTGCCAGCCGTCTGGGGGAGGATAATGAAAAACTGTTTTTT.

The chain joins TRBV7-8 to TRBJ1-2, with TRBD1 matching 10 bases. The CDR3 spans 15 residues. Germline CDR1 and CDR2: SGHVS and FQNEAQ. J was trimmed by 4 bases and V by 5 bases; bases with no gene match: 7. CDR3 sequence (DNA): TGTGCCAGCAGCCCCCGGGACAGGGGAGGCTATGGCTACACCTTC. Translated, it gives CASSPRDRGGYGYTF. Supplemented by reference TRBV7-8 and TRBJ1-2, the full variable domain reads GAGVSQSPRYKVAKRGQDVALRCDPISGHVSLFWYQQALGQGPEFLTYFQNEAQLDKSGLPSDRFFAERPEGSVSTLKIQRTQQEDSAVYLCASSPRDRGGYGYTFGSGTRLTVV.

This clone was observed once. The chain uses TRBV13 and TRBJ2-2; a weak D match, TRBD2 (5 bases). Germline values: CDR1 PRHDT, CDR2 FYEKMQ (reference sequence). The CDR3 spans 17 residues. Deletions cut 0 bases from V and 3 bases from J, with 14 bases between. Here the CDR3 DNA reads TGTGCCAGCAGCTTAGGGCCAGCGGAGGCTGACACCGGGGAGCTGTTTTTT. It is translated as CASSLGPAEADTGELFF.

The rearrangement uses TRBV5-4 and TRBJ2-5; D perhaps matches TRBD2 (6 bases). The CDR3 sequence is 14 residues long. Per the germline V gene, CDR1 is SGHNT and CDR2 is YYREEE (reference sequence). V was trimmed by 6 bases and J by 7 bases, leaving 19 bases between them. This CDR3 is CASNPAGYSGTQYF. CDR3 sequence (DNA): TGTGCCAGCAACCCCGCGGGGTACTCCGGGACCCAGTACTTC.

For the CDR3, the DNA is TGCGCCAGCAGCCCCTCAGGTCCACTGGGCACTGAAGCTTTCTTT. It yields the protein CASSPSGPLGTEAFF. This chain uses TRBV5-1 with TRBJ1-1; D remains ambiguous. CDR1 is SGHRS, CDR2 YFSETQ, per germline. CDR3 length: 15 amino acids. Trimming pared 4 bases from V and 4 bases from J, leaving 17 bases between.

The gene calls are TRBV25-1 and TRBJ1-1, with D unresolved. This CDR3 contains 14 residues. Germline V gene data show CDR1 as MGHDK and CDR2 as SYGVNS. V was trimmed by 1 base and J by 1 base, leaving 7 bases between them. The CDR3 is CASSESVPNTEAFF. The CDR3 DNA follows: TGTGCCAGCAGTGAATCAGTCCCGAACACTGAAGCTTTCTTT.

This clone is a singleton in its sample. The V and J genes are TRBV6-2 or TRBV6-3 and TRBJ2-1; D not certain. Trimming stripped 6 bases from V and 10 bases from J, with 10 bases between. The CDR3 extends over 11 amino acids. Germline CDR1 reads MNHEY; CDR2 reads SVGEGT. CDR3 region: CASSVGLEQFF. Written as DNA, the CDR3 is TGTGCCAGCAGCGTGGGCCTGGAGCAGTTCTTC.

This clone turned up a few times. This chain connects TRBV4-1 to TRBJ1-1; D might be TRBD1 (5 bases). In germline, CDR1 is MGHRA, CDR2 YSYEKL. V was trimmed by 3 bases and J by 4 bases, leaving 24 bases between them. The CDR3 covers 18 residues. CDR3 in amino acids: CASSHIPGLSLRGTEAFF. CDR3 nucleotides: TGCGCCAGCAGCCACATACCGGGACTCTCCCTCCGAGGCACTGAAGCTTTCTTT.

The chain recombines TRBV25-1 with TRBJ1-4; 10 bases agree with TRBD1. Trimming took 9 bases from V and 4 from J; bases not matched to a gene: 2. This CDR3 is 13 amino acids long. The germline V gene has CDR1 MGHDK and CDR2 SYGVNS. This CDR3 reads CASRTGGNEKLFF. As DNA, the CDR3 is TGTGCCAGTAGGACAGGGGGTAATGAAAAACTGTTTTTT. The whole variable domain, filled in from reference TRBV25-1 and TRBJ1-4, reads EADIYQTPRYLVIGTGKKITLECSQTMGHDKMYWYQQDPGMELHLIHYSYGVNSTEKGDLSSESTVSRIRTEHFPLTLESARPSHTSQYLCASRTGGNEKLFFGSGTQLSVL.

The chain carries TRBV18 and TRBJ1-3; D is undetermined. The ends were cut back, 3 bases at V and 2 bases at J, with 14 bases in the middle. The CDR3 extends over 16 amino acids. Germline assignment: CDR1 KGHSH and CDR2 LQKENI. CDR3 sequence: CASSPRTRVAGNTIYF. The CDR3 DNA reads TGTGCCAGCTCACCGAGGACTCGCGTGGCTGGAAACACCATATATTTT.

The rearrangement links TRBV2 to TRBJ2-7, with 15 bases matching TRBD2. The CDR3 spans 17 residues. Germline V gives CDR1 SNHLY, CDR2 FYNNEI. Trimming removed 2 bases from V and 5 bases from J; junction bases left unmatched: 7. DNA of the CDR3: TGTGCCAGCAGTGAAAGGGGTGGACTAGCGGGAGGGCACGAGCAGTACTTC. Translating it yields CASSERGGLAGGHEQYF.

V is TRBV29-1 and J is TRBJ2-5; D is unresolved. V lost 4 bases and J 2 bases, leaving 11 bases between the germline ends. The germline V gene encodes CDR1 SQVTM and CDR2 ANQGSEA. CDR3 length: 13 residues. CDR3 coding DNA: TGCAGCGTTGGAGGTTCTACGCAAGAGACCCAGTACTTC. It is translated as CSVGGSTQETQYF.

The chain recombines TRBV5-1 with TRBJ2-1; D is perhaps TRBD2 (5 bases). The V gene's germline CDR1 is SGHRS and CDR2 YFSETQ. Trimming pared 2 bases from V and 7 bases from J, leaving 7 bases between. This CDR3 is built from 12 residues. In nucleotides, the CDR3 is TGCGCCAGCAGCTTCGAGGGAAATGAGCAGTTCTTC. Residues: CASSFEGNEQFF.

The chain has TRBV7-8 and TRBJ2-7, with TRBD2 matching 8 bases. Germline V gene lookup returns CDR1 SGHVS and CDR2 FQNEAQ. This CDR3 contains 14 residues. The V segment lost 2 bases and the J segment 4 bases; nucleotides outside the gene matches: 4. CDR3 DNA sequence: TGTGCCAGCAGCTTACAACTAGCGGCTTACGAGCAGTACTTC. It codes for CASSLQLAAYEQYF.

J is TRBJ1-2 and V is TRBV4-3, with TRBD1 matching over 7 bases. The CDR3 has 16 residues. The V and J ends lost 2 bases and 4 bases, in that order; junction bases with no gene match: 10. Germline values: CDR1 LGHNA, CDR2 YSLEER. The CDR3 nucleotides are TGCGCCAGCAGCCAAAACCCGAACAGGGGTGGCTATGGCTACACCTTC. This gives the protein CASSQNPNRGGYGYTF.

This chain links TRBV19 with TRBJ1-6; 9 bases fit TRBD1. Trimming took 10 bases from V and 10 from J; bases not matched to a gene: 8. CDR1 is LNHDA and CDR2 is SQIVND in the germline V gene (reference sequence). The CDR3 runs to 13 residues. The DNA for the CDR3 is TGTGCCACCTCAAGACAGGGGGAATCACCCCTCCACTTT. This codes for CATSRQGESPLHF.

The rearrangement links TRBV11-2 to TRBJ2-5; 7 positions agree with TRBD2. Germline CDR1 is SGHAT and CDR2 is FQNNGV. J gave up 4 bases and V 2 bases, and 10 bases lay outside the gene matches. The CDR3 runs 16 residues. CDR3 sequence reads: CASSLRLAAAGETQYF. For the CDR3, the DNA is TGTGCCAGCAGCTTACGACTAGCCGCCGCAGGAGAGACCCAGTACTTC.

The chain has TRBV5-4 and TRBJ2-5, with 14 bases matching TRBD2. The CDR3 runs to 16 residues. Germline CDR1 and CDR2: SGHNT and YYREEE (reference sequence). V shed 1 base, J shed 2 bases, and the junction held 1 base outside the gene matches. Here the CDR3 reads CASSLRLAGGQETQYF. CDR3 nucleotide sequence: TGTGCCAGCAGCTTGAGACTAGCGGGGGGGCAAGAGACCCAGTACTTC.

This sequence joins TRBV11-2 and TRBJ2-3; 9 nucleotides align to TRBD2. The ends lost 5 bases at V and 4 bases at J; junction bases unmatched: 7. Germline CDR1 SGHAT, CDR2 FQNNGV. CDR3 size: 15 residues. The CDR3 reads CASSPRGGRADTQYF. CDR3 nucleotides: TGTGCCAGCAGCCCAAGGGGCGGGAGGGCAGATACGCAGTATTTT. The full variable domain, in which reference TRBV11-2 and TRBJ2-3 provide the parts outside the CDR3, is EAGVAQSPRYKIIEKRQSVAFWCNPISGHATLYWYQQILGQGPKLLIQFQNNGVVDDSQLPKDRFSAERLKGVDSTLKIQPAKLEDSAVYLCASSPRGGRADTQYFGPGTRLTVL.